These T cell receptor beta chains were read from a single sample in a study of T cells after yellow fever vaccination. TCRdb re-analysed the 5' RACE reads in MiXCR, keeping a single row per CDR3 protein. The sample shows a few hundred thousand distinct CDR3 sequences, under 3.5% of them seen only once. The sample in question was CD4+ T cells sorted from PBMCs, obtained 10 days after the yellow fever booster vaccination. The receptors stem from a young man who received the YFV17D yellow fever vaccine. CDR3s include the opening cysteine and the closing phenylalanine or tryptophan. A D gene is named only where the DNA matches it firmly. Clone size is not always given. Where it is, it says once, few, many or a class for expanded clones.

d_gene	v_gene	abundance	j_gene	CDR3nt	CDR3aa
TRBD2	TRBV7-2	NA	TRBJ2-2	TGTGCCAGCAGCTTCATCTCGCGGGGGACCGGGGAGCTGTTTTTT	CASSFISRGTGELFF
NA	TRBV1	few	TRBJ1-5	TGCACCAGCAGCCAAGATTGTGGGGGGCGCAAGGTTCAGCCCCAGCATTTT	CTSSQDCGGRKVQPQHF
NA	TRBV2	many	TRBJ2-3	TGTGCCAGCAGTGTCCGGGACATAGGCACAGATACGCAGTATTTT	CASSVRDIGTDTQYF
NA	TRBV12-5	NA	TRBJ1-1	TGTGCTAGTCAGGGTACCGTTAGCACTGAAGCTTTCTTT	CASQGTVSTEAFF
TRBD1	TRBV28	few	TRBJ1-4	TGTGCCAGCAGTTCTCTGGCCCGGGACAGGCCCTCACTCCCTAATGAAAAACTGTTTTTT	CASSSLARDRPSLPNEKLFF
NA	TRBV7-9	few	TRBJ1-5	TGTGCCAGCAGCTTAACAACAGAGGATCAGCCCCAGCATTTT	CASSLTTEDQPQHF
TRBD1	TRBV5-4	NA	TRBJ2-5	TGTGCCAGCAGCTTGGCCCTCAGGGGGCTTCGGGAGACCCAGTACTTC	CASSLALRGLRETQYF
NA	TRBV25-1	many	TRBJ2-7	TGTGCCAGCAGTGAATCGGATTGGCGTTACGAGCAGTACTTC	CASSESDWRYEQYF
NA	TRBV12-3/TRBV12-4	many	TRBJ1-1	TGTGCCAGCAGTTTAATGTGGGGCGTGAACACTGAAGCTTTCTTT	CASSLMWGVNTEAFF
NA	TRBV12-3/TRBV12-4	many	TRBJ2-3	TGTGCCAGCAGTTTAGTGGGTGAAGCGGGAGATACGCAGTATTTT	CASSLVGEAGDTQYF
NA	TRBV20-1	NA	TRBJ2-1	TGCAGTGCTAGAGTTTCCGGGGGGCCCTCCTACAATGAGCAGTTCTTC	CSARVSGGPSYNEQFF
TRBD1	TRBV29-1	many	TRBJ2-4	TGCAGCGTTGGGGACAGGGGTAACATTCAGTACTTC	CSVGDRGNIQYF
NA	TRBV5-1	many	TRBJ2-5	TGCGCCAGCAGCTTGGACCAAGAGACCCAGTACTTC	CASSLDQETQYF
NA	TRBV5-1	many	TRBJ2-1	TGCGCCAGCAGCTTAAACGCCGGGACGCGGTCGCTAAACAATGAGCAGTTCTTC	CASSLNAGTRSLNNEQFF
NA	TRBV20-1	few	TRBJ1-3	TGCAGTGCTAGAGATCGACAGACTGGAAACACCATATATTTT	CSARDRQTGNTIYF
NA	TRBV25-1	many	TRBJ2-1	TGTGCCAGCAGTGAAGGAGTAGTAGTCAACAATGAGCAGTTCTTC	CASSEGVVVNNEQFF
TRBD1	TRBV9	few	TRBJ1-1	TGTGCCAGCAGCGTAGGGGACAGAGGTTGGTACACTGAAGCTTTCTTT	CASSVGDRGWYTEAFF
TRBD1	TRBV6-5	few	TRBJ2-3	TGTGCCAGCAGTCCTTGGACAGGGGGCATGGATACGCAGTATTTT	CASSPWTGGMDTQYF
TRBD1	TRBV5-6	many	TRBJ2-5	TGTGCCAGCAGAAAGACAGGGTTGGAAGAGACCCAGTACTTC	CASRKTGLEETQYF
NA	TRBV9	few	TRBJ1-5	TGTGCCAGCAGCGTAGGACATTCCAATCAGCCCCAGCATTTT	CASSVGHSNQPQHF
NA	TRBV11-2	few	TRBJ1-2	TGTGCCAGCAGCCCTCGTGGTTGGGGCGCGGCCCACTATGGCTACACCTTC	CASSPRGWGAAHYGYTF
NA	TRBV12-5	many	TRBJ1-2	TGTGCTAGTGGTTCGGAGACTAACTATGGCTACACCTTC	CASGSETNYGYTF
NA	TRBV29-1	few	TRBJ2-3	TGCAGCGTTGCCCCATCTAGCACAGATACGCAGTATTTT	CSVAPSSTDTQYF
TRBD1	TRBV5-1	many	TRBJ1-1	TGCGCCAGCGGCCAGGGGGTTAAAGCTGAAGCTTTCTTT	CASGQGVKAEAFF
NA	TRBV6-1	many	TRBJ2-5	TGTGCCAGCAGTGAACAGGCCGGAGCGGAGACCCAGTACTTC	CASSEQAGAETQYF
NA	TRBV5-1	many	TRBJ2-5	TGCGCCAGCAGCTTGGCCACGAACGTCGGGGAGACCCAGTACTTC	CASSLATNVGETQYF
NA	TRBV24-1	few	TRBJ2-1	TGTGCCACCAGTGATCCGGGGGAGGTCAATGAGCAGTTCTTC	CATSDPGEVNEQFF
NA	TRBV5-1	many	TRBJ2-5	TGCGCCAGCAGCCACGGGACACCCCGGGAGACCCAGTACTTC	CASSHGTPRETQYF
TRBD1	TRBV11-2	many	TRBJ2-1	TGTGCCAGCAGCCCCCCGGGACAGGGTTGGCATGAGCAGTTCTTC	CASSPPGQGWHEQFF